These 30 T cell receptor beta chains were all obtained from the same sample, sequenced in a study of control samples from healthy donors and cancer patients. Assay used: immunoSEQ multiplex PCR; TCRdb lists only in-frame clones, some missing. This sample has about 120,000 clones, with 89% found just once. The material sequenced was blood. Receptors originate from a man in his forties or fifties in good health.

The V and J genes are TRBV6-5 and TRBJ1-1, with a weak D call TRBD1 (6 bases). The CDR3 covers 15 residues. Germline lookup yields CDR1 MNHEY and CDR2 SVGAGI. V lost 5 bases and J 7 bases, leaving 20 bases between the germline ends. Here the CDR3 DNA reads TGTGCCAGCAGTCCCCCACAGGGCCCTACCTATGAAGCTTTCTTT. It encodes CASSPPQGPTYEAFF.

The CDR3 DNA follows: TGTGCCAGCTCACCTATCGGGAAAGAGACCCAGTACTTC. This sequence encodes CASSPIGKETQYF. The J gene is TRBJ2-5, the V gene TRBV18; tentatively, D is TRBD2 (5 bases). V lost 3 bases to trimming and J lost 3 bases, with 8 bases between them. The CDR3 has 13 amino acids. The germline gives CDR1 KGHSH, CDR2 LQKENI.

The V and J genes are TRBV3-1 (or the pseudogene TRBV3-2) and TRBJ1-3; D is unresolved. Trimming cost V 5 bases and J 8 bases, with 7 bases left between them. The germline gives CDR1 LGHDT, CDR2 YNNKEL (reference sequence). The CDR3 is 11 residues long. The CDR3 bases are TGTGCCAGCAGCTTGGAGGACACCATATATTTT. Translation gives CASSLEDTIYF.

The chain uses TRBV27 and TRBJ1-2; D unresolved. Germline CDR1 MNHEY, CDR2 SMNVEV (reference sequence). V was cut by 8 bases and J by 4 bases, with 26 bases left in between. This CDR3 comprises 17 residues. The CDR3 DNA reads TGTGCCAGCGCTCCTTTAGAGGGAGGAAGGGCTCGCTATGGCTACACCTTC. Protein: CASAPLEGGRARYGYTF.

This chain joins TRBV7-2 and TRBJ2-2; 7 bases map to TRBD2. Unmatched junction bases numbered 4, after V lost 3 bases and J lost 3 bases. Germline CDR1 and CDR2: SGHTA and FQGNSA. This CDR3 comprises 15 residues. CDR3 protein: CASSFERGYTGELFF. CDR3 sequence (DNA): TGTGCCAGCAGCTTCGAGCGGGGATACACCGGGGAGCTGTTTTTT.

CDR3 sequence: CASSVGLAGAGQETQYF. CDR3 DNA: TGTGCCAGCAGCGTCGGACTAGCGGGGGCTGGCCAAGAGACCCAGTACTTC. The V and J genes are TRBV9 and TRBJ2-5; 13 bases line up with TRBD2. The CDR3 spans 17 residues. Germline CDR1 reads SGDLS; CDR2 reads YYNGEE. V lost 2 bases and J lost 1; bases outside the gene matches: 5.

The rearrangement uses TRBV19 and TRBJ1-1, with D possibly being TRBD1 (5 bases). This CDR3 has 13 residues. The germline gives CDR1 LNHDA, CDR2 SQIVND (reference sequence). V shed 3 bases and J shed 11 bases, with 16 bases lying between them. CDR3 coding DNA: TGTGCCAGTAGTATTGAAGTGGGCGGGGCCGCTTTCTTT. It translates to CASSIEVGGAAFF.

The rearrangement uses TRBV11-2 and TRBJ2-3, with D unresolved. CDR1 is SGHAT, CDR2 FQNNGV, per germline. V dropped 1 base and J dropped 1 base, with 9 bases sitting between them. The CDR3 spans 15 residues. CDR3 in amino acids: CASSLAYGRTDTQYF. The CDR3 nucleotides are TGTGCCAGCAGCTTAGCCTACGGCCGCACAGATACGCAGTATTTT.

The chain links TRBV24-1 to TRBJ2-1; 7 bases align to TRBD1. This CDR3 contains 14 residues. Germline V gives CDR1 KGHDR, CDR2 SFDVKD. Losses at the gene ends were 5 bases for V and 10 bases for J; bases not matched to a gene: 10. The CDR3 DNA reads TGTGCCACCAGTGTAGGGGGCGTCGGGACCGAGCAGTTCTTC. Translating gives CATSVGGVGTEQFF.

This chain connects TRBV6-4 to TRBJ1-2; D remains ambiguous. Trimming took off 0 bases at V and 1 base at J, with 12 bases between the two ends. This CDR3 spans 16 amino acids. Germline assignment: CDR1 MRHNA and CDR2 SNTAGT. This chain's CDR3 is CASSDSRRYLNYGYTF. CDR3 in DNA: TGTGCCAGCAGTGACTCCCGCCGGTACCTTAACTATGGCTACACCTTC.

The rearrangement links TRBV6-6 to TRBJ1-1; TRBD1 matches 8 bases. Trimming took 6 bases from V and 5 from J; bases not matched to a gene: 11. The CDR3 is 15 residues long. Germline V CDR1 and CDR2: MNHNY, SVGAGI (reference sequence). The CDR3 DNA is TGTGCCAGCAGCGACAGGGGTCGCTGGAATACTGAAGCTTTCTTT. This gives the protein CASSDRGRWNTEAFF.

The chain links TRBV6-5 to TRBJ2-7; 7 bases are shared with TRBD2. With V trimmed by 4 bases and J by 2 bases, 11 bases remained unmatched. This CDR3 is 16 amino acids long. CDR1 is MNHEY and CDR2 is SVGAGI in the germline V gene. The chain's CDR3 is CASSSRGGGLAYEQYF. DNA for the CDR3: TGTGCCAGCAGTTCCCGGGGCGGGGGTCTGGCCTACGAGCAGTACTTC.

This clone has a single count. The V and J genes are TRBV11-2 and TRBJ2-7; 7 positions match TRBD1. The CDR3 has 15 amino acids. V was pared by 4 bases and J by 5 bases, with 11 bases of the junction left unmatched. The germline V gene encodes CDR1 SGHAT and CDR2 FQNNGV. Here the CDR3 reads CASSSTPGTVNEQYF. The CDR3 DNA reads as TGTGCCAGCAGCTCCACCCCCGGGACAGTAAACGAGCAGTACTTC.

The chain links TRBV7-2 to TRBJ2-7; D gene ambiguous. The CDR3 runs 13 residues. Trimming left V 6 bases short and J 2 bases short, with 11 bases between. CDR1 and CDR2 from the germline V gene are SGHTA and FQGNSA. CDR3 region: CASSSRHAYEQYF. In DNA, the CDR3 is TGTGCCAGCAGTTCCCGACACGCCTACGAGCAGTACTTC.

CDR3 nucleotide sequence: TGTGCCAGCAGCTTAGTGGCTAGCGGGGGAGGGGAGACCCAGTACTTC. This gives the protein CASSLVASGGGETQYF. V is TRBV7-2 and J is TRBJ2-5; the match to TRBD2 covers 10 bases. The V and J ends lost 1 base and 5 bases, in that order; junction bases with no gene match: 7. The germline V gene encodes CDR1 SGHTA and CDR2 FQGNSA. CDR3 length: 16 amino acids.

The V gene is TRBV7-9, the J gene TRBJ1-3; no definite D call. V dropped 1 base and J dropped 2 bases, with 3 bases sitting between them. Germline V gene sequence: CDR1 SEHNR, CDR2 FQNEAQ (reference sequence). The CDR3 sequence is 13 residues long. The chain's CDR3 is CASSLEAGNTIYF. The CDR3 nucleotides are TGTGCCAGCAGCTTAGAGGCTGGAAACACCATATATTTT.

V gene TRBV29-1 combines with J gene TRBJ2-7; D call uncertain. The CDR3 is 12 amino acids. Trimming took 4 bases from V and 6 from J, leaving 13 bases between them. CDR1 is SQVTM, CDR2 ANQGSEA, per germline. CDR3 protein: CSVGTVFGEQYF. The CDR3 nucleotides read TGCAGCGTTGGCACAGTCTTTGGCGAGCAGTACTTC.

This rearrangement joins TRBV9 to TRBJ2-3; D unresolved. The CDR3 covers 12 residues. Between the trimmed V and J ends, which lost 5 bases and 4 bases, there was a span of 8 bases. The germline CDR1 and CDR2 sequences are SGDLS and YYNGEE. The CDR3 DNA follows: TGTGCCAGCAGTCCCAGCGCAGATACGCAGTATTTT. Amino acid sequence: CASSPSADTQYF.

The V and J genes are TRBV19 and TRBJ1-5; D is possibly TRBD1 (6 bases). V was pared by 6 bases and J by 4 bases, with 16 bases between. The germline V gene encodes CDR1 LNHDA and CDR2 SQIVND (reference sequence). There are 15 residues in the CDR3. CDR3 protein: CASSFIQGGNQPQHF. Here the CDR3 DNA reads TGTGCCAGTAGCTTCATACAGGGCGGGAATCAGCCCCAGCATTTT.

This chain connects TRBV6-5 to TRBJ2-5, with 8 bases aligning to TRBD2. The V segment lost 4 bases and the J segment 5 bases; nucleotides outside the gene matches: 9. CDR3 length equals 15 residues. Germline lookup yields CDR1 MNHEY and CDR2 SVGAGI. CDR3 loop: CASSSTGGALETQYF. The CDR3 DNA is TGTGCCAGCAGTTCTACCGGGGGGGCCCTGGAGACCCAGTACTTC.

V gene TRBV9 combines with J gene TRBJ1-1, with D possibly being TRBD1 (5 bases). The V gene lost 0 bases and the J gene lost 4 bases, with 10 bases spanning the gap. CDR1 and CDR2 (germline): SGDLS, YYNGEE. The CDR3 spans 14 residues. Here the CDR3 DNA reads TGTGCCAGCAGCGTAGGGGGGGTTTCCACTGAAGCTTTCTTT. As protein: CASSVGGVSTEAFF.

The chain combines TRBV13 with TRBJ2-6; D may be TRBD1 (5 bases). This CDR3 comprises 15 residues. Germline lookup yields CDR1 PRHDT and CDR2 FYEKMQ (reference sequence). Trimming stripped 5 bases from V and 0 bases from J, with 8 bases between. The CDR3 DNA is TGTGCCAGCAGCCCCCAGGGCTCTGGGGCCAACGTCCTGACTTTC. Translating gives CASSPQGSGANVLTF.

The chain joins TRBV3-1 (or the pseudogene TRBV3-2) to TRBJ1-1, with 8 bases fitting TRBD1. In germline, CDR1 is LGHDT, CDR2 YNNKEL (reference sequence). The CDR3 consists of 16 residues. V was pared by 2 bases and J by 5 bases, with 10 bases of the junction left unmatched. DNA of the CDR3: TGTGCCAGCAGCCAACATTCAGGGGGCAAAGCGACTGAAGCTTTCTTT. Its protein is CASSQHSGGKATEAFF.

This clone was recorded at least ten times. V and J are TRBV6-5 and TRBJ1-2, with 7 bases lining up with TRBD1. Unmatched junction bases numbered 5, after V lost 4 bases and J lost 6 bases. The CDR3 is 13 amino acids. Germline V lookup: CDR1 MNHEY, CDR2 SVGAGI. The CDR3 nucleotides read TGTGCCAGCAGTTCATTCACAGGGGATGGCTACACCTTC. Its protein product is CASSSFTGDGYTF.

The chain links TRBV28 to TRBJ2-1, with D maybe TRBD1 (6 bases). V was cut by 2 bases and J by 2 bases, with 7 bases left in between. This CDR3 region has 14 residues. Germline V gives CDR1 MDHEN, CDR2 SYDVKM. CDR3 protein: CASSLGTPYNEQFF. In DNA form, the CDR3 reads TGTGCCAGCAGTTTAGGGACACCCTACAATGAGCAGTTCTTC.

The chain joins TRBV15 to TRBJ2-5; TRBD2 aligns across 7 bases. CDR1 is LNHNV and CDR2 is YYDKDF in the germline V gene (reference sequence). Trimming cost V 5 bases and J 4 bases; bases outside gene matches: 4. The length of the CDR3 is 13 residues. The CDR3 DNA reads as TGTGCCACCAGCTGGGGGGGTGGAGAGACCCAGTACTTC. Residues: CATSWGGGETQYF.

The chain has TRBV6-4 and TRBJ1-5, with a tentative D call TRBD1 (6 bases). The CDR3 sequence is 17 residues long. CDR1 is MRHNA and CDR2 is SNTAGT in the germline V gene. Trimming took off 3 bases at V and 7 bases at J, with 22 bases between the two ends. Written as DNA, the CDR3 is TGTGCCAGCAGTGAGATCCCATCGATACAGGGAGGACAGCCCCAGCATTTT. It codes for CASSEIPSIQGGQPQHF.

The rearrangement links TRBV27 to TRBJ2-5, with D tentatively TRBD1 (5 bases). V was clipped by 3 bases and J by 2 bases, with 7 bases between them. The germline V gene encodes CDR1 MNHEY and CDR2 SMNVEV (reference sequence). This CDR3 is built from 13 residues. The CDR3 spells CASSFQGQETQYF. CDR3 bases: TGTGCCAGCAGTTTCCAGGGTCAAGAGACCCAGTACTTC.

This chain links TRBV20-1 with TRBJ2-7; D might be TRBD1 (6 bases). The CDR3 contains 11 residues. Germline V gene lookup returns CDR1 DFQATT and CDR2 SNEGSKA (reference sequence). V was cut by 5 bases and J by 5 bases, with 10 bases left in between. CDR3 in DNA: TGCAGTGCTCACAGGGTGCACGAGCAGTACTTC. It specifies CSAHRVHEQYF.

This clone was counted between two and nine times. The rearrangement uses TRBV7-2 and TRBJ1-2, with 8 bases identical to TRBD1. With 1 base clipped from V and 1 base from J, the junction kept 8 bases outside the gene matches. CDR1 and CDR2 (germline): SGHTA, FQGNSA. This CDR3 has 17 residues. DNA for the CDR3: TGTGCCAGCAGCTTAGGGTCCGGGACAGGTGGTAACTATGGCTACACCTTC. Protein: CASSLGSGTGGNYGYTF.